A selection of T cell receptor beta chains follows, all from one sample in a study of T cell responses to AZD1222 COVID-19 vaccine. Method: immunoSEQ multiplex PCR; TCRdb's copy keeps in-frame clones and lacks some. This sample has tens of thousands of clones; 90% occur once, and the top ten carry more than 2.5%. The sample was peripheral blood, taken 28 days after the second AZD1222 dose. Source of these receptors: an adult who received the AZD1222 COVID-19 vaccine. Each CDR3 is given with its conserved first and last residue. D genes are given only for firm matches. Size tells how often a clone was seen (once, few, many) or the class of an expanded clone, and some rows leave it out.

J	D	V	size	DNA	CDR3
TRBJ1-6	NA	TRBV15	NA	TGTGCCACCAGCAGGGACCTGGAGGGGGGTGAATCACCCCTCCACTTT	CATSRDLEGGESPLHF
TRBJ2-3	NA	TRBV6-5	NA	TGTGCCAGCAGTTCCGAATTAAGGACGCAGTATTTT	CASSSELRTQYF
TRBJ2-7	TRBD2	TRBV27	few	TGTGCCAGCAGTTTATTATCTAGCGGGATCTCCTACGAGCAGTACTTC	CASSLLSSGISYEQYF
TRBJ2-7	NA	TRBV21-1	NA	TGTGCCAGCAGGAAAGACATGTTGAGACAGAGCTCCTACGAGCAGTACTTC	CASRKDMLRQSSYEQYF
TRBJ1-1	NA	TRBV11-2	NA	TGTGCCAGCTCCCCAGGGAACACTGAAGCTTTCTTT	CASSPGNTEAFF
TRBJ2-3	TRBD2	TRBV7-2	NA	TGTGCCAGCAGCTTAGTATCGGGAGGCATCCCTGGCACAGATACGCAGTATTTT	CASSLVSGGIPGTDTQYF
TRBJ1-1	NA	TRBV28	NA	TGTGCCAGCAGTGGCAGCCCGAACACTGAAGCTTTCTTT	CASSGSPNTEAFF
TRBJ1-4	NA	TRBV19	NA	TGTGCCAGCCTCCTGGGAGAAAAACTGTTTTTT	CASLLGEKLFF
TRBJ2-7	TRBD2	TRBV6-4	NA	TGTGCCAGCAGTGCGACTAGCGGGAGCGCGCAGTACTTC	CASSATSGSAQYF
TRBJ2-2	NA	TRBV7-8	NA	TGTGCCAGCAGCTTAGCCGCCGGGGAGCTGTTTTTT	CASSLAAGELFF
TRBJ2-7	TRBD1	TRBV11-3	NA	TGTGCCAGCAGCTTAGGCAGGGGGTTCTACGAGCAGTACTTC	CASSLGRGFYEQYF
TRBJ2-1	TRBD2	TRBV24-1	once	TGTGCCACCAGTGATGAGGGACTAGCCTTATACAATGAGCAGTTCTTC	CATSDEGLALYNEQFF
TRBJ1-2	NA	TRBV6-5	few	TGTGCCAGCAGTTCCCGAAAAACTGCGGACTATGGCTACACCTTC	CASSSRKTADYGYTF
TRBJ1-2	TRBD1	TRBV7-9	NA	TGTGCCAGCAGCTTTAGGGTTGGACAGGGGGCGAGCGGCTACACCTTC	CASSFRVGQGASGYTF
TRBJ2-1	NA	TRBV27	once	TGTGCCAGCAGGCCGGGAACGGACAATGAGCAGTTCTTC	CASRPGTDNEQFF
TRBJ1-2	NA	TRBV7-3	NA	TGTGCCAGCAGCTTAACGGACGGTTCTAAGGGCTACACCTTC	CASSLTDGSKGYTF
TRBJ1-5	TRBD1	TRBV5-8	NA	TGTGCCAGCAGCTTGGACGACAGGGACGATCAGCCCCAGCATTTT	CASSLDDRDDQPQHF
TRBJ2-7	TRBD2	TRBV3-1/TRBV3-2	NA	TGTGCCAGCAGCCGCGGACTAGCGGGAACCCACGAGCAGTACTTC	CASSRGLAGTHEQYF
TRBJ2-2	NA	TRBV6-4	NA	TGTGCCAGCAGTGACTCGGGCAGGCAGAACACCGGGGAGCTGTTTTTT	CASSDSGRQNTGELFF
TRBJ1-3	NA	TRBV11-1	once	TGTGCCAGCAGCCCGGCGACAGCTCCTGGAAACACCATATATTTT	CASSPATAPGNTIYF
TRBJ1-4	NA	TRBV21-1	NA	TGTGCCAGCACCACCAATGAGGCAGTAGATACAACTAATGAAAAACTGTTTTTT	CASTTNEAVDTTNEKLFF
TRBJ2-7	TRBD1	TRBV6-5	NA	TGTGCCAGCAGTTACTCGAGTCGGACAGGGAGGAACGAGCAGTACTTC	CASSYSSRTGRNEQYF
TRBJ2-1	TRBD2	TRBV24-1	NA	TGTGCCACCAGTGATTCTAGCGGGAGTTATGAGCAGTTCTTC	CATSDSSGSYEQFF
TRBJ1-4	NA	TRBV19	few	TGTGCCAGTAGTATAGATCAAACCGGGAAACTGTTTTTT	CASSIDQTGKLFF
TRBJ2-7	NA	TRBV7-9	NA	TGTGCCAGCAGCTCCCGCCGGACAACCCTGTACGAGCAGTACTTC	CASSSRRTTLYEQYF
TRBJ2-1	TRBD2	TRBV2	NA	TGTGCCAGCAGCGCGAAACTAGCGGGGGCCTACAATGAGCAGTTCTTC	CASSAKLAGAYNEQFF
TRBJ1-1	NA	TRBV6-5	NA	TGTGCCAGCAGTGACTCCGGGAAAACCCAAGGGGCTTTCTTT	CASSDSGKTQGAFF
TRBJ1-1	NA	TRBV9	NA	TGTGCCAGCAGCGTACTAGAGGCGTCGAACACTGAAGCTTTCTTT	CASSVLEASNTEAFF
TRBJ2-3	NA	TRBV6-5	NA	TGTGCCAGCAGTTCCAGGGAAATTAGCACAGATACGCAGTATTTT	CASSSREISTDTQYF
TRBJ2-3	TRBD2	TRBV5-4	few	TGTGCCAGCCGGGCGGGGGGCCCCGGGGATACGCAGTATTTT	CASRAGGPGDTQYF
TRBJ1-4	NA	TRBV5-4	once	TGTGCCAGCAGCTTGGACGGGTTGGATGAAAAACTGTTTTTT	CASSLDGLDEKLFF
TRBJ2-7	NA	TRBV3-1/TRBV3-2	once	TGTGCCAGCAGCCAAGTTACCGACAGGCCGCAGGGGCAGTACTTC	CASSQVTDRPQGQYF
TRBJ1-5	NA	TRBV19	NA	TGTGCCAGTAGTATAGATCGGACCGCGGATCAGCCCCAGCATTTT	CASSIDRTADQPQHF
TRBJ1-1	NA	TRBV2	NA	TGTGCCAGCAGCGCGGACCGGAACACTGAAGCTTTCTTT	CASSADRNTEAFF
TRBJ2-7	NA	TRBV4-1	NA	TGCGCCAGCAGCCAAGATTGGAGAGGGTCCCCCTACGAGCAGTACTTC	CASSQDWRGSPYEQYF
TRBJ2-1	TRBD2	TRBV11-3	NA	TGTGCCAGCAGCTCCGCCGAGCGGGAGATCAGAAAGCAGTTCTTC	CASSSAEREIRKQFF